These T cell receptor beta chains were read from a single sample in a study of identical twins. TCRdb analysed the 5' RACE reads with MiXCR anew, one entry per CDR3 protein. The table has around 300,000 distinct CDR3 sequences, less than 9% seen once. These sequences were also reported in another study, on yellow fever vaccine responses in identical twins.

Material: memory (CD45RO+) T cells sorted from blood. These receptors were obtained from a woman aged 18 to 35 in good health. The CDR3 runs from the conserved cysteine through the conserved F or W. A D gene is named only where the DNA matches it firmly. Size is stated for part of the rows, as once, few or many counts, or as a class when the clone is expanded.

>TRBV11-3|-|TRBD1|TRBJ2-5
TGTGCCAGCAGCCGATCGGGACAGGGAGGAGAGACCCAGTACTTC
CASSRSGQGGETQYF
>TRBV20-1|-|-|TRBJ1-5
TGCAGTGCTTCCGACGGTGGGAAGGCTAATCAGCCCCAGCATTTT
CSASDGGKANQPQHF
>TRBV5-1|-|-|TRBJ2-2
TGCGCCAGCAACACCAACGCCCTCGGGGAGCTGTTTTTT
CASNTNALGELFF
>TRBV14|-|-|TRBJ2-5
TGTGCCAGCAGCCTCCTCCGAGGGGCGGAGACCCAGTACTTC
CASSLLRGAETQYF
>TRBV9|-|-|TRBJ2-7
TGTGCCAGCAGCCCATCCGGGACATTCCACGAGCAGTACTTC
CASSPSGTFHEQYF
>TRBV28|few|-|TRBJ1-2
TGTGCCAGCAGTTTATTTTTGGCACAGCCCATTGATTGGGACTATGGCTACACCTTC
CASSLFLAQPIDWDYGYTF
>TRBV28|-|-|TRBJ2-6
TGTGCCAGCTCAAGGGTCGGGGGGCTCACAGGGGCCAACGTCCTGACTTTC
CASSRVGGLTGANVLTF
>TRBV2|few|-|TRBJ2-1
TGTGCCACCCCCGACTACAATGAGCAGTTCTTC
CATPDYNEQFF
>TRBV5-1|few|TRBD2|TRBJ2-3
TGCGCCAGCAGCTTGGCCTGGGGGGGAGGGCCCACAGATACGCAGTATTTT
CASSLAWGGGPTDTQYF
>TRBV6-5|few|-|TRBJ2-1
TGTGCCAGCAGTTACCGGCGTAGCGGCTCCTACAATGAGCAGTTCTTC
CASSYRRSGSYNEQFF
>TRBV12-3/TRBV12-4|many|TRBD1|TRBJ1-3
TGTGCCAGCAGTTTTTTTATGTCAGGGACAGGGGGAAGAAACACCATATATTTT
CASSFFMSGTGGRNTIYF
>TRBV10-1|-|TRBD2|TRBJ2-1
TGCGCCAGCAGTGACGACATCGGGACTAGCTCCTACAATGAGCAGTTCTTC
CASSDDIGTSSYNEQFF
>TRBV18|few|TRBD1|TRBJ1-2
TGTGCCAGCTCACCAGACAGGGATGCTTATGGCTACACCTTC
CASSPDRDAYGYTF
>TRBV10-3|many|-|TRBJ1-5
TGTGCCATCAGAAGGGGCGAGAATCAGCCCCAGCATTTT
CAIRRGENQPQHF
>TRBV4-1|-|-|TRBJ2-1
TGCGCCAGCAGCCAAGGCCCTAGCTCCTACAATGAGCAGTTCTTC
CASSQGPSSYNEQFF
>TRBV12-3/TRBV12-4|many|-|TRBJ2-7
TGTGCCAGCACGGTCCAAGGCTACGAGCAGTACTTC
CASTVQGYEQYF
>TRBV7-3|-|-|TRBJ2-2
TGTGCCAGCAGCTTTGACTTGCGCGGGGAGCTGTTTTTT
CASSFDLRGELFF
>TRBV4-1|few|TRBD2|TRBJ2-3
TGCGCCAGCAGCCAGACTAGCGGGAGGGGTGGAGATACGCAGTATTTT
CASSQTSGRGGDTQYF